Shown below are 29 T cell receptor beta chains from a single sample sequenced in a study of CD8+CD57+ T cells in acquired aplastic anemia. TCR beta VDJ and CDR3 profiles were obtained from a genomic DNA template. In TCRdb, the reads were re-called with MiXCR into one record per CDR3 protein. The sample holds 75,000 to 80,000 distinct CDR3 sequences, 55% to 75% seen once. Patients sequenced had flow cytometry evidence of CD8+CD57+ cell expansion. Material: sorted CD4+, CD8+, or CD8+CD57+ T cells (not recorded which) from PBMCs. The receptors stem from a human donor with aplastic anemia.

This clonotype was counted ten times or more. The V call is TRBV7-2, the J call TRBJ2-2; the D is unclear. Looked up from germline, CDR1 is SGHTA and CDR2 is FQGNSA. V lost 6 bases, J lost 6 bases, and 11 bases lay in between. The CDR3 contains 13 residues. The DNA of the CDR3 is TGTGCCAGCAGTTCTCGGGCCCCCGGGGAGCTGTTTTTT. Its protein product is CASSSRAPGELFF. Full variable domain (outside the CDR3, taken from reference TRBV7-2 and TRBJ2-2): GAGVSQSPSNKVTEKGKDVELRCDPISGHTALYWYRQSLGQGLEFLIYFQGNSAPDKSGLPSDRFSAERTGGSVSTLTIQRTQQEDSAVYLCASSSRAPGELFFGEGSRLTVL.

This sequence joins TRBV11-1 and TRBJ2-3; 12 bases align to TRBD2. V trimming: 5 bases; J trimming: 6 bases; junction bases outside the gene matches: 9. The CDR3 runs 16 residues. Germline lookup yields CDR1 SGHAT and CDR2 FQDESV (reference sequence). CDR3 residues: CASSPSGGADGDTQYF. In DNA, the CDR3 is TGTGCCAGCAGCCCTAGCGGGGGGGCCGATGGCGATACGCAGTATTTT.

J is TRBJ1-4 and V is TRBV7-9; D call uncertain. V shed 5 bases and J shed 4 bases, with 14 bases lying between them. Germline V gene sequence: CDR1 SEHNR, CDR2 FQNEAQ (reference sequence). CDR3 length: 15 amino acids. CDR3 sequence (DNA): TGTGCCAGCAGCGTCGACGGGAGACTTAATGAAAAACTGTTTTTT. It translates to CASSVDGRLNEKLFF.

The chain recombines TRBV7-9 with TRBJ1-2, with D unclear. The CDR3 has 13 residues. Trimming shortened V by 3 bases and J by 2 bases, and 7 bases separated the two germline ends. Germline CDR1 and CDR2: SEHNR and FQNEAQ (reference sequence). The CDR3 is CASSFVQNYGYTF. Here the CDR3 DNA reads TGTGCCAGCAGCTTTGTACAGAACTATGGCTACACCTTC.

The chain uses TRBV20-1 and TRBJ1-1, with D possibly being TRBD1 (5 bases). V lost 6 bases and J lost 4, with 18 bases in between. Germline assignment: CDR1 DFQATT and CDR2 SNEGSKA (reference sequence). The CDR3 covers 14 residues. Here the CDR3 DNA reads TGCAGTGCCAGAACAGGCGACCTGGGCACTGAAGCTTTCTTT. Translation gives CSARTGDLGTEAFF.

The chain has TRBV20-1 and TRBJ1-5; tentatively, D is TRBD1 (5 bases). V was pared by 0 bases and J by 3 bases, with 15 bases between. Germline lookup yields CDR1 DFQATT and CDR2 SNEGSKA (reference sequence). The CDR3 is 16 residues long. The CDR3 DNA sequence: TGCAGTGCTAGAGATGGGGGGAAGGGCCTCAATCAGCCCCAGCATTTT. The encoded protein is CSARDGGKGLNQPQHF.

This sequence joins TRBV24-1 and TRBJ2-2; either TRBD1 or TRBD2 may fit D (5 bases each). Trimming took off 5 bases at V and 4 bases at J, with 16 bases between the two ends. This CDR3 is 16 amino acids long. Germline values: CDR1 KGHDR, CDR2 SFDVKD. Here the CDR3 reads CATSGTRGDSTGELFF. CDR3 nucleotides: TGTGCCACCAGTGGAACCCGGGGCGACAGCACCGGGGAGCTGTTTTTT.

The chain couples TRBV7-9 to TRBJ2-1; D is unresolved. CDR1 is SEHNR and CDR2 is FQNEAQ in the germline V gene (reference sequence). Trimming removed 2 bases at V and 5 bases at J, with 4 bases between. The CDR3 length is 12 residues. The CDR3 here is CASSLQHNEQFF. DNA of the CDR3: TGTGCCAGCAGCTTACAGCACAATGAGCAGTTCTTC. Full variable domain (outside the CDR3, taken from reference TRBV7-9 and TRBJ2-1): DTGVSQNPRHKITKRGQNVTFRCDPISEHNRLYWYRQTLGQGPEFLTYFQNEAQLEKSRLLSDRFSAERPKGSFSTLEIQRTEQGDSAMYLCASSLQHNEQFFGPGTRLTVL.

V usage is TRBV15 and J usage is TRBJ1-2; 7 bases are a match to TRBD1. Trimming cost V 4 bases and J 6 bases; bases outside gene matches: 8. This CDR3 is 14 amino acids long. Germline V gene data show CDR1 as LNHNV and CDR2 as YYDKDF (reference sequence). The CDR3 is CATSTRVTGDGYTF. Written as DNA, the CDR3 is TGTGCCACCAGCACGCGCGTTACAGGGGATGGCTACACCTTC.

This clonotype was recorded only once. The V and J genes are TRBV7-2 and TRBJ1-5; D is uncertain. The CDR3 has 14 residues. Germline V gives CDR1 SGHTA, CDR2 FQGNSA. V was clipped by 3 bases and J by 0 bases, with 6 bases between them. CDR3: CASSFSDSNQPQHF. CDR3 nucleotides: TGTGCCAGCAGCTTTTCAGATAGCAATCAGCCCCAGCATTTT. Drawing the rest from reference TRBV7-2 and TRBJ1-5, the complete variable domain is GAGVSQSPSNKVTEKGKDVELRCDPISGHTALYWYRQSLGQGLEFLIYFQGNSAPDKSGLPSDRFSAERTGGSVSTLTIQRTQQEDSAVYLCASSFSDSNQPQHFGDGTRLSIL.

The chain has TRBV24-1 and TRBJ2-3; D is undetermined. With 5 bases removed from V and 4 bases from J, the gap between germline ends came to 9 bases. This CDR3 has 13 residues. Germline CDR1 is KGHDR and CDR2 is SFDVKD. In DNA, the CDR3 is TGTGCCACCAGTGGGGCTGGGGCAGATACGCAGTATTTT. It specifies CATSGAGADTQYF.

This clonotype was found many times. The rearrangement joins TRBV15 to TRBJ2-5, with a tentative D call TRBD1 (6 bases). Germline V gives CDR1 LNHNV, CDR2 YYDKDF (reference sequence). Trimming left V 2 bases short and J 5 bases short, with 21 bases between. This CDR3 has 17 residues. CDR3 region: CATSRLQGFAPPETQYF. CDR3 DNA sequence: TGTGCCACCAGCAGATTACAGGGATTCGCGCCCCCCGAGACCCAGTACTTC.

This chain links TRBV25-1 with TRBJ1-1, with D perhaps TRBD1 (5 bases). CDR3 size: 14 residues. V was shortened by 2 bases and J by 1 base, with 8 bases between the two germline ends. CDR1 is MGHDK, CDR2 SYGVNS, per germline. Written as DNA, the CDR3 is TGTGCCAGCAGTGAACAGGGAACGAACACTGAAGCTTTCTTT. This codes for CASSEQGTNTEAFF.

The chain combines TRBV25-1 with TRBJ1-2, with TRBD1 as a possible D gene (6 bases). The CDR3 spans 12 residues. From germline, CDR1 is MGHDK and CDR2 SYGVNS. V lost 2 bases, J lost 8 bases, and 9 bases lay in between. CDR3 residues: CASSEGGRGYTF. In nucleotides, the CDR3 is TGTGCCAGCAGTGAAGGGGGGCGCGGCTACACCTTC.

The chain recombines TRBV20-1 with TRBJ1-1, with D possibly TRBD1 on 5 matching bases. Germline V gives CDR1 DFQATT, CDR2 SNEGSKA (reference sequence). Trimming shortened V by 5 bases and J by 1 base, and 8 bases separated the two germline ends. CDR3 length: 12 residues. The CDR3 region is CSAAQGNTEAFF. CDR3 nucleotide sequence: TGCAGTGCTGCCCAGGGGAACACTGAAGCTTTCTTT.

This chain connects TRBV9 to TRBJ2-1; the match to TRBD2 covers 12 bases. Germline trimming cut 4 bases from V and 7 bases from J; bases unmatched to any gene: 6. The CDR3 runs to 15 residues. In germline, CDR1 is SGDLS, CDR2 YYNGEE. CDR3 DNA: TGTGCCAGCAGCCGGACTAGCGGGACAGTTAATGAGCAGTTCTTC. It encodes CASSRTSGTVNEQFF.

This clonotype has a handful of counts. The gene calls are TRBV10-2 and TRBJ2-5; 7 bases are shared with TRBD2. The V gene end was trimmed by 2 bases and the J gene end by 0 bases; junction bases not matched to a gene: 6. The CDR3 runs to 16 residues. The germline gives CDR1 WSHSY, CDR2 SAAADI. CDR3 nucleotide sequence: TGCGCCAGCAGTGAGAACAGCGGGAACTACCAAGAGACCCAGTACTTC. Amino acids: CASSENSGNYQETQYF.

This clonotype was detected many times. V and J are TRBV2 and TRBJ1-3, with a possible D match to TRBD1 (5 bases). The V gene's germline CDR1 is SNHLY and CDR2 FYNNEI. The CDR3 is 15 residues long. V shed 4 bases and J shed 0 bases, with 10 bases lying between them. This CDR3 reads CASSVGLNSGNTIYF. The CDR3 DNA reads TGTGCCAGCAGTGTGGGACTTAACTCTGGAAACACCATATATTTT.

The V and J genes are TRBV19 and TRBJ2-3, with a tentative D call TRBD2 (6 bases). The CDR3 runs to 15 residues. Deletions cut 3 bases from V and 0 bases from J, with 10 bases between. The V gene's germline CDR1 is LNHDA and CDR2 SQIVND (reference sequence). The CDR3 DNA reads TGTGCCAGTAGTATCTCCGGGAGCAGCACAGATACGCAGTATTTT. Its protein product is CASSISGSSTDTQYF.

V usage is TRBV10-3 and J usage is TRBJ1-4; 7 positions agree with TRBD1. Germline CDR1 reads ENHRY; CDR2 reads SYGVKD. CDR3 length: 17 amino acids. Trimming took 0 bases from V and 7 from J; bases not matched to a gene: 11. CDR3 sequence (DNA): TGTGCCATCAGTGAGTCGCAAGGACAGGCCTTAGTTGAAAAACTGTTTTTT. Protein: CAISESQGQALVEKLFF.

This clonotype was seen a single time. This chain joins TRBV7-2 and TRBJ2-1; D unclear. V was shortened by 6 bases and J by 5 bases, with 11 bases between the two germline ends. This CDR3 is built from 13 residues. Germline values: CDR1 SGHTA, CDR2 FQGNSA. As DNA, the CDR3 is TGTGCCAGCAGTATTGGCCCAAACAATGAGCAGTTCTTC. Translated: CASSIGPNNEQFF.

V usage is TRBV20-1 and J usage is TRBJ2-5, with D unresolved. CDR3 length: 11 amino acids. Between the trimmed V and J ends, which lost 6 bases and 3 bases, there was a span of 8 bases. Germline V CDR1 and CDR2: DFQATT, SNEGSKA (reference sequence). CDR3 region: CSAGGKETQYF. The CDR3 nucleotides read TGCAGTGCCGGTGGTAAAGAGACCCAGTACTTC.

This chain uses TRBV4-1 with TRBJ1-1; 7 bases match TRBD1. Germline V gene data show CDR1 as MGHRA and CDR2 as YSYEKL. CDR3 length equals 14 residues. With V trimmed by 1 base and J by 3 bases, 2 bases remained unmatched. As DNA, the CDR3 is TGCGCCAGCAGCCAAGGCGACAGGGACACTGAAGCTTTCTTT. It is translated as CASSQGDRDTEAFF.

This chain uses TRBV7-3 with TRBJ2-5; unclear D gene. The CDR3 sequence is 14 residues long. V shed 2 bases and J shed 5 bases, with 12 bases lying between them. Germline assignment: CDR1 SGHTA and CDR2 FQGTGA. The CDR3 loop reads CASSLGSRLETQYF. CDR3 coding DNA: TGTGCCAGCAGCTTAGGGTCCAGACTGGAGACCCAGTACTTC.

This clonotype was observed a single time. One junction end does not reproduce the germline sequence, and a read error may be involved. The rearrangement links TRBV24-1 to TRBJ1-1; TRBD1 is a possible D gene (6 bases). CDR3 length: 15 amino acids. Germline V lookup: CDR1 KGHDR, CDR2 SFDVKD. CDR3 sequence: CASSEGSTGYFAAFF. The CDR3 coding sequence is TGTGCCAGCAGTGAAGGATCGACAGGTTATTTTGCAGCTTTCTTT.

Here the CDR3 DNA reads TGTGCCAGCAGCTTGGCGGGGTTCACAGATACGCAGTATTTT. This encodes CASSLAGFTDTQYF. V is TRBV5-5 and J is TRBJ2-3; maybe TRBD2 (5 bases). The length of the CDR3 is 14 residues. Trimming cost V 0 bases and J 2 bases, with 7 bases left between them. CDR1 and CDR2 (germline): SGHKS, YYEKEE (reference sequence).

This chain uses TRBV2 with TRBJ2-1; perhaps TRBD1 as D (6 bases). CDR1 SNHLY and CDR2 FYNNEI come from the germline V gene. CDR3 length: 15 residues. Trimming pared 7 bases from V and 5 bases from J, leaving 18 bases between. CDR3 nucleotides: TGTGCCAGCATGTGGGAACTGACAGGACACAATGAGCAGTTCTTC. This translates into CASMWELTGHNEQFF.

This clonotype was detected only once. The rearrangement links TRBV24-1 to TRBJ2-3; D unclear. Trimming cost V 4 bases and J 4 bases, with 8 bases left between them. This CDR3 is 13 amino acids long. The germline V gene has CDR1 KGHDR and CDR2 SFDVKD. The CDR3 loop reads CATSDRRADTQYF. The CDR3 nucleotides read TGTGCCACCAGTGACCGACGGGCAGATACGCAGTATTTT.

This chain joins TRBV7-9 and TRBJ1-1; D not resolved. This CDR3 contains 14 residues. Per germline, CDR1 SEHNR and CDR2 FQNEAQ (reference sequence). Trimming removed 1 base at V and 4 bases at J, with 10 bases between. In nucleotides, the CDR3 is TGTGCCAGCAGCTTAGTTGCGACTAGCACTGAAGCTTTCTTT. Amino acids: CASSLVATSTEAFF.